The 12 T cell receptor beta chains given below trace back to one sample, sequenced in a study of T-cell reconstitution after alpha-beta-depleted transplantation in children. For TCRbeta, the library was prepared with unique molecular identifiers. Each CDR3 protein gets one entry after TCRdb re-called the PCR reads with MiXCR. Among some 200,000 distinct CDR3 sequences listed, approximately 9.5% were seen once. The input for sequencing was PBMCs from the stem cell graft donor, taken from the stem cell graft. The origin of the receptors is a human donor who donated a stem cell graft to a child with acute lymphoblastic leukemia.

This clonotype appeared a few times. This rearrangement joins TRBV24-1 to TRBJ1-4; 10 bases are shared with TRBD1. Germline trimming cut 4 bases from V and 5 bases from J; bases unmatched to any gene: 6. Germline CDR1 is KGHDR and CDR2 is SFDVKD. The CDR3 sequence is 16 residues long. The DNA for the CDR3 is TGTGCCACCAGTGACCGAAAGACAGGGGGCAATGAAAAACTGTTTTTT. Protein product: CATSDRKTGGNEKLFF.

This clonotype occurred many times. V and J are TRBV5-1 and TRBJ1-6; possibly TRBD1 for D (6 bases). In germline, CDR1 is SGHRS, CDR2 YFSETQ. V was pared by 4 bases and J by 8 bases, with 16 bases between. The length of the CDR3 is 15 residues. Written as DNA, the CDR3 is TGCGCCAGCAGCACGAGGGGGATAGTTGATTCACCCCTCCACTTT. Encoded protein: CASSTRGIVDSPLHF.

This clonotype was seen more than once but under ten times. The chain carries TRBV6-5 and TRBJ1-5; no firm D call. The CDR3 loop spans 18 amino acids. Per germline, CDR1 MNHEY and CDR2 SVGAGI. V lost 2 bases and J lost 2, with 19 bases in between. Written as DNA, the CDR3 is TGTGCCAGCAGTTACCCCGGGGTTGGTAAAGCTGGCAATCAGCCCCAGCATTTT. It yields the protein CASSYPGVGKAGNQPQHF.

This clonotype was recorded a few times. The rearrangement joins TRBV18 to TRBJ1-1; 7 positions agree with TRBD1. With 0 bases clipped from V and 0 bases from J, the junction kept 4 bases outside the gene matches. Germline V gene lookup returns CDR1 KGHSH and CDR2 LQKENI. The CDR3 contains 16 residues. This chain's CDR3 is CASSPPGQFMNTEAFF. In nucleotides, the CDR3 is TGTGCCAGCTCACCACCGGGACAGTTCATGAACACTGAAGCTTTCTTT.

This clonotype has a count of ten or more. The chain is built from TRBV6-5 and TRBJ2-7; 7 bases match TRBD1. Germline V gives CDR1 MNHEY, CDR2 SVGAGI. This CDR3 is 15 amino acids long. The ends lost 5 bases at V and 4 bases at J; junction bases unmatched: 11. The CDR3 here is CASSPGTEVWYEQYF. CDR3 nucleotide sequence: TGTGCCAGCAGTCCTGGGACAGAGGTCTGGTACGAGCAGTACTTC.

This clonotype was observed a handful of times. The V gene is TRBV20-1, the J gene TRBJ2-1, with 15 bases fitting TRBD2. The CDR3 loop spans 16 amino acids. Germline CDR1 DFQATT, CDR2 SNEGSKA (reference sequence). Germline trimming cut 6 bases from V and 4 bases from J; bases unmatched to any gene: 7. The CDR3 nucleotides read TGCAGTGCCAACCCCGGGACTAGCGGGGGGTACAATGAGCAGTTCTTC. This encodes CSANPGTSGGYNEQFF.

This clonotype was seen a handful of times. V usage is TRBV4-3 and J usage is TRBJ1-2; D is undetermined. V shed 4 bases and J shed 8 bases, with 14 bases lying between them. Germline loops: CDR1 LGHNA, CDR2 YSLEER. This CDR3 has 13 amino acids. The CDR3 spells CASSPTYGFGYTF. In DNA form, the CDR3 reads TGCGCCAGCAGCCCAACCTACGGCTTCGGCTACACCTTC.

CDR3 loop: CASSGTGPYYEQYF. The DNA for the CDR3 is TGTGCCAGCAGTGGGACAGGGCCCTACTACGAGCAGTACTTC. The chain links TRBV6-1 to TRBJ2-7, with 8 positions matching TRBD1. V shed 4 bases, J shed 3 bases, and the junction held 5 bases outside the gene matches. CDR1 is MNHNS and CDR2 is SASEGT in the germline V gene. The CDR3 is 14 residues long.

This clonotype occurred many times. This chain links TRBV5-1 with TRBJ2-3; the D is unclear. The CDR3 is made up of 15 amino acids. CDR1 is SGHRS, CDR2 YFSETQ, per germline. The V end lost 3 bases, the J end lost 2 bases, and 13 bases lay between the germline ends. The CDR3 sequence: CASSSGPLFTDTQYF. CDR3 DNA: TGCGCCAGCAGCTCAGGACCACTATTCACAGATACGCAGTATTTT.

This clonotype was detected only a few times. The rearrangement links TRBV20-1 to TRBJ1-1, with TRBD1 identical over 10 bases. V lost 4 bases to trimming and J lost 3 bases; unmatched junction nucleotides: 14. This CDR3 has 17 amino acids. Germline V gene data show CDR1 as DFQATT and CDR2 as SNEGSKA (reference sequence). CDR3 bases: TGCAGTGCTAATAGTGAGACAGGGGGCTTTAAAGACACTGAAGCTTTCTTT. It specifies CSANSETGGFKDTEAFF.

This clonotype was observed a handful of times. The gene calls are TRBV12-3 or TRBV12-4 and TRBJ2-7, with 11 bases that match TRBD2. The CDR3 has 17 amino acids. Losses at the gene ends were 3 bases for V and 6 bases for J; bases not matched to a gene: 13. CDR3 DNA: TGTGCCAGCAGTTTGTTTAGCGGGGGGGTCCAGCCCGGCGAGCAGTACTTC. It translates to CASSLFSGGVQPGEQYF.

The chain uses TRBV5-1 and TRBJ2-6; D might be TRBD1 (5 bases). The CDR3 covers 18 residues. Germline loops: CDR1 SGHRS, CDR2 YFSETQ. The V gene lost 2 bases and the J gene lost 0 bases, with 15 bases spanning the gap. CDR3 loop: CASSFFRQSVSGANVLTF. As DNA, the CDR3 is TGCGCCAGCAGCTTTTTTCGACAGTCCGTCTCTGGGGCCAACGTCCTGACTTTC.